The present entry profiles one T cell receptor (beta chain) with its context. Antigen specificity is unknown. The sample belongs to a study of cytomegalovirus exposure and HLA in healthy donors. Findings and caveats of the study: Association of a missense DCLRE1C variant with TCR beta V- and J-gene trimming was reported in a later analysis. Analysis performed later found roughly 17,000 TCR beta sequences associated with HLA alleles at 0.05 false discovery rate.

Each donor was healthy, and each was a bone marrow donor. The PCR contained 60 Vbeta and 13 Jbeta primers. Profiling relied on immunoSEQ multiplex PCR, and the TCRdb table lists in-frame clones only, not all of them. The table lists 150,000 to 200,000 clones, roughly 80% of them singletons, with around 6.1% in the top ten. Trimming shortened V by 11 bases and J by 2 bases, and 14 bases separated the two germline ends. CDR1 and CDR2 (germline): MNHNY, SVGAGI (reference sequence). The CDR3 spans 13 residues. Sequencing was done on a sample of PBMCs. The chain is built from TRBV6-6 and TRBJ2-3; TRBD2 might be the D (7 bases). The sequence came from a woman aged 30 to 39 in good health and CMV-seropositive. CDR3 DNA: TGTGCCCTCGCGGGGGCGAACACAGATACGCAGTATTTT. Translated: CALAGANTDTQYF.